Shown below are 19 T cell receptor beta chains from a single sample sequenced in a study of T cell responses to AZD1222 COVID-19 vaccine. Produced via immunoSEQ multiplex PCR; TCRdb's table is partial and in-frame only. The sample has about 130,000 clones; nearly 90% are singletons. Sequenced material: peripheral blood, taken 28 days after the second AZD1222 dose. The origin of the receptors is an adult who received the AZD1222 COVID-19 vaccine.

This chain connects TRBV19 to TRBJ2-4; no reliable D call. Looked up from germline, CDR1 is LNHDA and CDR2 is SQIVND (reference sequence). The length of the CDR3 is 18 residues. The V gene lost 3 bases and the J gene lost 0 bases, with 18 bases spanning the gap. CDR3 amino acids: CASSMGIGIRLAKNIQYF. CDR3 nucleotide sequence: TGTGCCAGTAGTATGGGCATTGGGATCCGACTAGCCAAAAACATTCAGTACTTC.

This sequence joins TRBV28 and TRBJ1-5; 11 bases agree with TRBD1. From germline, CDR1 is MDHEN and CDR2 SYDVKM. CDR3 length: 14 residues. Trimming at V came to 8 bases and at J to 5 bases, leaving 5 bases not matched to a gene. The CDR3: CASSGTGGDQPQHF. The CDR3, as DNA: TGTGCCAGCTCCGGGACAGGGGGGGATCAGCCCCAGCATTTT.

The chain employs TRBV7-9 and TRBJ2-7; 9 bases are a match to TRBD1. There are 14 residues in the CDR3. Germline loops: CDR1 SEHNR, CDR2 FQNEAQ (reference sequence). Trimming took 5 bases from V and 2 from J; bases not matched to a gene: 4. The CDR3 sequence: CASSIRTGAYEQYF. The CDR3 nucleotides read TGTGCCAGCAGCATCCGGACAGGGGCCTACGAGCAGTACTTC.

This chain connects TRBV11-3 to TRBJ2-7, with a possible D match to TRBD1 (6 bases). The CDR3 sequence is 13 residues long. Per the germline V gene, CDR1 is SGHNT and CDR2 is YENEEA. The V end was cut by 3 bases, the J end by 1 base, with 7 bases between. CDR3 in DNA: TGTGCCAGCAGCTTCCAGGGGTCCTACGAGCAGTACTTC. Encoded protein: CASSFQGSYEQYF. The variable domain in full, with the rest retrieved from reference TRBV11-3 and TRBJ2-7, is EAGVVQSPRYKIIEKKQPVAFWCNPISGHNTLYWYLQNLGQGPELLIRYENEEAVDDSQLPKDRFSAERLKGVDSTLKIQPAELGDSAVYLCASSFQGSYEQYFGPGTRLTVT.

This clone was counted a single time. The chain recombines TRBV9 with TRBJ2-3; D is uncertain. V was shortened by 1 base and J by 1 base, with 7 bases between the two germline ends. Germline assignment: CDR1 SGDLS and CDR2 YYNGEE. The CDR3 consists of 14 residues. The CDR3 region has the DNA TGTGCCAGCAGCGTACCCAGCGGCACAGATACGCAGTATTTT. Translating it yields CASSVPSGTDTQYF.

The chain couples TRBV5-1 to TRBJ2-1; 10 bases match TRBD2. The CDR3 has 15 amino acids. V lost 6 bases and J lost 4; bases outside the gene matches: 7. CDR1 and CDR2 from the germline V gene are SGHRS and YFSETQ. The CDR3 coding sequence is TGCGCCAGCACCGAGACTAGCGGGCAATACAATGAGCAGTTCTTC. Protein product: CASTETSGQYNEQFF.

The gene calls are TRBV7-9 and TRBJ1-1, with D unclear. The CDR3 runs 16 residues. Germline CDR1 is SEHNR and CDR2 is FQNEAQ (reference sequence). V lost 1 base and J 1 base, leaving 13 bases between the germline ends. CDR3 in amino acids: CASSLDGWTANTEAFF. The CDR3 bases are TGTGCCAGCAGCTTAGATGGGTGGACGGCGAACACTGAAGCTTTCTTT.

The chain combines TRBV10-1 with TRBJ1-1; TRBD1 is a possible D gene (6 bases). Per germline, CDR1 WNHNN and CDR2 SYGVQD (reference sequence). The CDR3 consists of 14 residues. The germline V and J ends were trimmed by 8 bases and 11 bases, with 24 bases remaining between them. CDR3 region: CASARKALGGTAFF. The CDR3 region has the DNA TGCGCCAGCGCCCGGAAAGCCTTAGGGGGGACGGCTTTCTTT.

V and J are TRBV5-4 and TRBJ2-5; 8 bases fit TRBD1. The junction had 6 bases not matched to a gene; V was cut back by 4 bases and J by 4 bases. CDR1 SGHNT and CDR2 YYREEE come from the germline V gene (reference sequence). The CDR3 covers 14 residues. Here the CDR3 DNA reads TGTGCCAGCAGCCAAGGACAGGGAGGAGAGACCCAGTACTTC. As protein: CASSQGQGGETQYF.

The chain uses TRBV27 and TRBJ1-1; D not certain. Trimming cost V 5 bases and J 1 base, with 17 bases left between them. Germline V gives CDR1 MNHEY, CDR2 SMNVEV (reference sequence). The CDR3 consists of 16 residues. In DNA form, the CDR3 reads TGTGCCAGCAGTAGTCCGCTCAGGACGGGGAACACTGAAGCTTTCTTT. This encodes CASSSPLRTGNTEAFF.

CDR3 amino acids: CAISTRMNTEAFF. The CDR3 region has the DNA TGTGCCATCAGCACAAGGATGAACACTGAAGCTTTCTTT. This rearrangement joins TRBV10-3 to TRBJ1-1; D is uncertain. Trimming took 6 bases from V and 0 from J, leaving 8 bases between them. Germline V CDR1 and CDR2: ENHRY, SYGVKD. The CDR3 has 13 amino acids.

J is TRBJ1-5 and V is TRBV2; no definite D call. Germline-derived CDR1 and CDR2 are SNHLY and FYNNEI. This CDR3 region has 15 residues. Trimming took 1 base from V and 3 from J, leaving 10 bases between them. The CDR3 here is CASSEGTSYNQPQHF. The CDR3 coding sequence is TGTGCCAGCAGTGAAGGGACTAGTTACAATCAGCCCCAGCATTTT.

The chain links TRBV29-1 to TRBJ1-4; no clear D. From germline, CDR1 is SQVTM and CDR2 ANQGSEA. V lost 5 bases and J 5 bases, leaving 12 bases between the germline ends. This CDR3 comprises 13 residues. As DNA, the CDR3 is TGCAGCGTTACAACAGATCGAAATGAAAAACTGTTTTTT. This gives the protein CSVTTDRNEKLFF.

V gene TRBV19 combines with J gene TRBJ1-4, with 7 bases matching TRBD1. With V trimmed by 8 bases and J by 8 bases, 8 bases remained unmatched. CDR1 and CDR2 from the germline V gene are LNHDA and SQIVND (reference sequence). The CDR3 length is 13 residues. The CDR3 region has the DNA TGTGCCAGTGGAGACAGGGCAGGAGAAAAACTGTTTTTT. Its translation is CASGDRAGEKLFF.

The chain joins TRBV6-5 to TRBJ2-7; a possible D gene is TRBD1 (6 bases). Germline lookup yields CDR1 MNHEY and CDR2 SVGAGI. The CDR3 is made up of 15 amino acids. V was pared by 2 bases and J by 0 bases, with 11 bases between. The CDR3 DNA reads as TGTGCCAGCAGTTACAGGGCAGGGGACTCCTACGAGCAGTACTTC. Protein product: CASSYRAGDSYEQYF.

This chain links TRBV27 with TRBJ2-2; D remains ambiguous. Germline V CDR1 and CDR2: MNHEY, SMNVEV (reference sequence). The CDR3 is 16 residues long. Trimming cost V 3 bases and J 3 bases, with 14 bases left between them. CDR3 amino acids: CASSFPWQRDTGELFF. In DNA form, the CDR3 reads TGTGCCAGCAGTTTCCCCTGGCAGCGTGACACCGGGGAGCTGTTTTTT.

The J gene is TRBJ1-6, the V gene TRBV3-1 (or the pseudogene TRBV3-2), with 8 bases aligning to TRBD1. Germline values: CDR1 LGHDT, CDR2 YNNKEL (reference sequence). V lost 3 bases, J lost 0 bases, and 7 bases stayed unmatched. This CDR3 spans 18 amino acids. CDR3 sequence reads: CASSHAIGQGSYNSPLHF. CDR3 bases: TGTGCCAGCAGCCATGCAATCGGACAGGGCTCCTATAATTCACCCCTCCACTTT.

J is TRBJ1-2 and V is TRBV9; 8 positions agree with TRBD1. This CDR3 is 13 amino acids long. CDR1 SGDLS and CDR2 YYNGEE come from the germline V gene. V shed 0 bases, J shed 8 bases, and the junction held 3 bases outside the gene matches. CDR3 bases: TGTGCCAGCAGCGTAGGACAGGGGAAAGGCTACACCTTC. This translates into CASSVGQGKGYTF.

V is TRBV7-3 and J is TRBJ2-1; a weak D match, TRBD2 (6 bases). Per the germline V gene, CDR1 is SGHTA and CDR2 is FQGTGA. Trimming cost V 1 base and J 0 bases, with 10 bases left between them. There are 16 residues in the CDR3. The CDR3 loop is CASSLMGGHSYNEQFF. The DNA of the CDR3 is TGTGCCAGCAGCTTAATGGGGGGTCACTCCTACAATGAGCAGTTCTTC. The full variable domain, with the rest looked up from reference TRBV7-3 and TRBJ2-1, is GAGVSQTPSNKVTEKGKYVELRCDPISGHTALYWYRQSLGQGPEFLIYFQGTGAADDSGLPNDRFFAVRPEGSVSTLKIQRTERGDSAVYLCASSLMGGHSYNEQFFGPGTRLTVL.